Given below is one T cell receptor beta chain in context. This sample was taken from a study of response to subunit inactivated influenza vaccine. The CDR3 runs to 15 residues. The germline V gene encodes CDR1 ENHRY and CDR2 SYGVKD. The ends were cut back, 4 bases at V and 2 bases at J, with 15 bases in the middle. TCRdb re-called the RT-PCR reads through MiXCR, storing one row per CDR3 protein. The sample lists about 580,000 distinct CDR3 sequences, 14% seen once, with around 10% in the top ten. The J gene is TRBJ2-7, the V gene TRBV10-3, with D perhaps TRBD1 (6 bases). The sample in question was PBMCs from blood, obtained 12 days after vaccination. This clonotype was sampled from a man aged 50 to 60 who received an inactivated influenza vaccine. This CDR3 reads CAISGTVQHPYEQYF. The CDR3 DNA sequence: TGTGCCATCAGTGGGACAGTCCAACACCCCTACGAGCAGTACTTC.